The 28 T cell receptor beta chains below were found in one sample sequenced in a study of cytomegalovirus exposure and HLA in healthy donors. In the PCR, 60 Vbeta and 13 Jbeta primers were used. Assay: immunoSEQ multiplex PCR; the TCRdb copy retains only in-frame clones and omits some. Here the sample spans 85,000 to 100,000 clones, about four fifths being singletons. Input material: PBMCs. The source is a man aged 25 to 40 in good health and CMV-seronegative.

This clone was found a few times. The chain joins TRBV5-3 to TRBJ2-1; 7 bases match TRBD1. TRBV5-3 is an ORF; its function is uncertain. This CDR3 is 16 amino acids long. After removal of 0 bases from V and 8 bases from J, the junction contained 11 bases not matched to a gene. The CDR3 spells CARSLGDRVGVDEQFF. In DNA form, the CDR3 reads TGTGCCAGAAGCTTGGGAGACAGGGTAGGAGTAGATGAGCAGTTCTTC.

The chain employs TRBV5-1 and TRBJ1-5, with D unresolved. This CDR3 spans 15 amino acids. The V end lost 0 bases, the J end lost 0 bases, and 7 bases lay between the germline ends. CDR1 and CDR2 from the germline V gene are SGHRS and YFSETQ. For the CDR3, the DNA is TGCGCCAGCAGCTTGGACAGTTATAGCAATCAGCCCCAGCATTTT. Its protein is CASSLDSYSNQPQHF.

This sequence joins TRBV30 and TRBJ2-3; TRBD1 aligns across 8 bases. CDR1 and CDR2 (germline): GTSNPN, SVGIG (reference sequence). CDR3 length: 16 residues. The J segment lost 6 bases and the V segment lost 3 bases, leaving 14 bases of the junction unmatched. CDR3 residues: CAWRTGSGGQFDTQYF. CDR3 DNA: TGTGCCTGGAGGACCGGCTCAGGGGGCCAGTTCGATACGCAGTATTTT.

CDR3 loop: CAWRWRQDVIAGTYNEQFF. The CDR3 DNA follows: TGTGCCTGGCGTTGGCGGCAGGATGTCATAGCGGGAACCTACAATGAGCAGTTCTTC. This chain uses TRBV30 with TRBJ2-1; TRBD2 matches at 8 bases. The V gene end was trimmed by 5 bases and the J gene end by 2 bases; junction bases not matched to a gene: 20. Germline values: CDR1 GTSNPN, CDR2 SVGIG (reference sequence). This CDR3 has 19 amino acids.

DNA for the CDR3: TGTGCCAGCAGTTTATGGACAGGGTATGGCTACACCTTC. Translated: CASSLWTGYGYTF. The rearrangement joins TRBV28 to TRBJ1-2; TRBD1 aligns across 7 bases. From germline, CDR1 is MDHEN and CDR2 SYDVKM. The CDR3 covers 13 residues. The V and J ends lost 0 bases and 5 bases, in that order; junction bases with no gene match: 0.

Details on this clone: One end of the junction does not line up with germline, which may come from a read error. V gene TRBV27 combines with J gene TRBJ2-1, with 9 bases identical to TRBD2. Germline loops: CDR1 MNHEY, CDR2 SMNVEV (reference sequence). This CDR3 has 12 amino acids. CDR3 amino acids: CASSLSSGGQIF. DNA for the CDR3: TGTGCCAGCAGTTTAAGTAGCGGGGGTCAGATCTTC.

The chain is built from TRBV6-1 and TRBJ1-2; D remains unclear. Trimming took 4 bases from V and 4 from J, leaving 10 bases between them. The CDR3 runs 13 residues. The germline CDR1 and CDR2 sequences are MNHNS and SASEGT. CDR3 in DNA: TGTGCCAGCAGTGCCTCAGGAAGCTATGGCTACACCTTC. This encodes CASSASGSYGYTF.

V gene TRBV5-1 combines with J gene TRBJ2-3, with 13 bases lining up with TRBD2. The V gene end was trimmed by 1 base and the J gene end by 7 bases; junction bases not matched to a gene: 6. Germline-derived CDR1 and CDR2 are SGHRS and YFSETQ. The CDR3 is 16 amino acids. CDR3 DNA: TGCGCCAGCAGCTTGACTAGCGGGGGGGCTTCAAATACGCAGTATTTT. This sequence encodes CASSLTSGGASNTQYF.

This clone occurred once. The CDR3 sequence: CASNRGTGNQPQHF. CDR3 DNA sequence: TGTGCCAGCAACAGGGGGACCGGCAATCAGCCCCAGCATTTT. The J gene is TRBJ1-5, the V gene TRBV7-2; 8 nucleotides match TRBD1. The length of the CDR3 is 14 residues. CDR1 and CDR2 from the germline V gene are SGHTA and FQGNSA. J gave up 2 bases and V 7 bases, and 4 bases lay outside the gene matches. Supplemented by reference TRBV7-2 and TRBJ1-5, the full variable domain reads GAGVSQSPSNKVTEKGKDVELRCDPISGHTALYWYRQSLGQGLEFLIYFQGNSAPDKSGLPSDRFSAERTGGSVSTLTIQRTQQEDSAVYLCASNRGTGNQPQHFGDGTRLSIL.

The chain recombines TRBV4-1 with TRBJ1-2; 10 positions agree with TRBD1. V dropped 1 base and J dropped 3; count of bases not matched to a gene: 11. CDR1 is MGHRA and CDR2 is YSYEKL in the germline V gene. The CDR3 spans 18 residues. The CDR3 DNA sequence: TGCGCCAGCAGCCAAGTCTTATTTACCGGGACAGGGGACTATGGCTACACCTTC. This translates into CASSQVLFTGTGDYGYTF.

This chain connects TRBV18 to TRBJ2-1, with D perhaps TRBD1 (6 bases). V was pared by 3 bases and J by 6 bases, with 15 bases between. The CDR3 is made up of 15 amino acids. The germline V gene encodes CDR1 KGHSH and CDR2 LQKENI. The CDR3 reads CASSPPVGTINEQFF. The CDR3 DNA follows: TGTGCCAGCTCACCCCCGGTTGGGACAATCAATGAGCAGTTCTTC.

This chain connects TRBV6-1 to TRBJ2-3; a weak D match, TRBD2 (6 bases). Germline CDR1 and CDR2: MNHNS and SASEGT. The CDR3 totals 15 residues. The V gene lost 2 bases and the J gene lost 6 bases, with 15 bases spanning the gap. CDR3 coding DNA: TGTGCCAGCAGTGAACCCCGGACTAACGTGGATACGCAGTATTTT. Its translation: CASSEPRTNVDTQYF.

CDR3 coding DNA: TGTGCCAGCAGCGTCGACAGTATAATAACCGGGGAGCTGTTTTTT. This gives the protein CASSVDSIITGELFF. This chain connects TRBV2 to TRBJ2-2, with D possibly being TRBD1 (5 bases). The germline V and J ends were trimmed by 6 bases and 5 bases, with 16 bases remaining between them. The germline V gene has CDR1 SNHLY and CDR2 FYNNEI. This CDR3 comprises 15 residues.

CDR3 residues: CASSFSGGNEQYF. The CDR3 nucleotides are TGTGCCAGCAGTTTTTCAGGGGGCAACGAGCAGTACTTC. J is TRBJ2-7 and V is TRBV28, with 8 bases that match TRBD1. Germline CDR1 MDHEN, CDR2 SYDVKM. The junction had 3 bases not matched to a gene; V was cut back by 3 bases and J by 5 bases. The CDR3 covers 13 residues.

The chain couples TRBV28 to TRBJ2-1; tentatively, D is TRBD2 (5 bases). Germline assignment: CDR1 MDHEN and CDR2 SYDVKM. With 5 bases removed from V and 8 bases from J, the gap between germline ends came to 19 bases. The CDR3 loop spans 15 amino acids. The CDR3 region is CASSPPVLLGDEQFF. The CDR3 coding sequence is TGTGCCAGCAGTCCGCCTGTCCTCTTGGGAGATGAGCAGTTCTTC.

The CDR3 bases are TGTGCCAGCTCACCGACTAGCGGGGGGACCCAAGAGACCCAGTACTTC. Amino acids: CASSPTSGGTQETQYF. The chain is built from TRBV18 and TRBJ2-5; 13 nucleotides match TRBD2. This CDR3 is built from 16 residues. V lost 3 bases and J lost 1; bases outside the gene matches: 2. Germline V CDR1 and CDR2: KGHSH, LQKENI.

CDR3 bases: TGTGCCATCAGGCCCTCTAGCGGGGGGGCTGCCGGGGAGCTGTTTTTT. Encoded protein: CAIRPSSGGAAGELFF. The chain joins TRBV10-3 to TRBJ2-2; 12 bases agree with TRBD2. This CDR3 has 16 amino acids. The V gene end was trimmed by 6 bases and the J gene end by 6 bases; junction bases not matched to a gene: 8. The germline gives CDR1 ENHRY, CDR2 SYGVKD.

This clone appeared once. V is TRBV7-6 and J is TRBJ2-7, with D possibly being TRBD2 (6 bases). The CDR3 extends over 15 amino acids. V shed 0 bases and J shed 4 bases, with 13 bases lying between them. In germline, CDR1 is SGHVS, CDR2 FNYEAQ. The CDR3: CASSLAYGGEYEQYF. The CDR3 bases are TGTGCCAGCAGCTTAGCGTACGGGGGAGAGTACGAGCAGTACTTC.

V is TRBV30 and J is TRBJ2-3; D remains unclear. The germline V gene encodes CDR1 GTSNPN and CDR2 SVGIG (reference sequence). The V gene lost 0 bases and the J gene lost 7 bases, with 8 bases spanning the gap. This CDR3 comprises 12 residues. CDR3 region: CAWSVLANTQYF. The CDR3 DNA sequence: TGTGCCTGGAGTGTACTTGCGAATACGCAGTATTTT.

The rearrangement links TRBV9 to TRBJ1-1; D is undetermined. Germline CDR1 is SGDLS and CDR2 is YYNGEE. V lost 4 bases and J 7 bases, leaving 11 bases between the germline ends. The CDR3 sequence is 12 residues long. The CDR3 reads CASSIGRGEAFF. The CDR3 nucleotides read TGTGCCAGCAGCATAGGACGAGGTGAAGCTTTCTTT.

The chain joins TRBV9 to TRBJ1-4, with 7 bases fitting TRBD1. V was clipped by 2 bases and J by 6 bases; unmatched bases: 7. The CDR3 spans 15 residues. Germline CDR1 SGDLS, CDR2 YYNGEE. This chain's CDR3 is CASSVATGRHEKLFF. The CDR3 nucleotides are TGTGCCAGCAGCGTCGCGACAGGGAGGCATGAAAAACTGTTTTTT.

V gene TRBV6-4 combines with J gene TRBJ2-3; D may be TRBD1 (6 bases). CDR1 and CDR2 from the germline V gene are MRHNA and SNTAGT. The CDR3 runs 15 residues. Trimming took 3 bases from V and 3 from J, leaving 13 bases between them. The CDR3 DNA reads TGTGCCAGCAGTGAGCAGGGGTGGTTTACAGATACGCAGTATTTT. This encodes CASSEQGWFTDTQYF.

This chain joins TRBV6-5 and TRBJ1-2; D may be TRBD1 (6 bases). V lost 0 bases to trimming and J lost 4 bases, with 12 bases between them. This CDR3 has 15 residues. The V gene's germline CDR1 is MNHEY and CDR2 SVGAGI. The CDR3: CASSYSRGQFYGYTF. The CDR3 coding sequence is TGTGCCAGCAGTTACTCTCGCGGACAGTTCTATGGCTACACCTTC.

The rearrangement uses TRBV9 and TRBJ2-7; the match to TRBD1 covers 7 bases. The V gene's germline CDR1 is SGDLS and CDR2 YYNGEE. The CDR3 consists of 16 residues. V was clipped by 2 bases and J by 4 bases; unmatched bases: 12. CDR3 amino acids: CASSVGQTGRYYEQYF. The CDR3 DNA follows: TGTGCCAGCAGCGTCGGACAGACAGGGAGATATTACGAGCAGTACTTC.

The rearrangement uses TRBV2 and TRBJ2-1; 7 nucleotides agree with TRBD1. CDR1 and CDR2 (germline): SNHLY, FYNNEI. The V and J ends lost 8 bases and 0 bases, in that order; junction bases with no gene match: 10. There are 16 residues in the CDR3. The CDR3 DNA reads as TGTGCCAGCTGCCCCCGGACAGGCAACTCCTACAATGAGCAGTTCTTC. It specifies CASCPRTGNSYNEQFF. Based on the CDR3 plus reference TRBV2 and TRBJ2-1, the full variable domain is EPEVTQTPSHQVTQMGQEVILRCVPISNHLYFYWYRQILGQKVEFLVSFYNNEISEKSEIFDDQFSVERPDGSNFTLKIRSTKLEDSAMYFCASCPRTGNSYNEQFFGPGTRLTVL.

This chain uses TRBV4-2 with TRBJ1-2; D gene unclear. The CDR3 is 15 residues long. The germline V gene encodes CDR1 LGHNA and CDR2 YNFKEQ. The V end lost 4 bases, the J end lost 4 bases, and 16 bases lay between the germline ends. The CDR3: CASSPEDGGSYGYTF. Here the CDR3 DNA reads TGTGCCAGCAGCCCTGAGGACGGAGGGTCCTATGGCTACACCTTC.

V usage is TRBV25-1 and J usage is TRBJ1-2, with 9 bases identical to TRBD1. Trimming took 4 bases from V and 4 from J; bases not matched to a gene: 4. Germline lookup yields CDR1 MGHDK and CDR2 SYGVNS. The CDR3 totals 14 residues. DNA of the CDR3: TGTGCCAGCAGTGGTAGGACAGGGGTCTATGGCTACACCTTC. Protein: CASSGRTGVYGYTF.

This clone was seen more than once but under ten times. This chain connects TRBV5-6 to TRBJ1-5; TRBD1 is a possible D gene (5 bases). The V and J ends lost 1 base and 3 bases respectively, with 14 bases between them. Germline lookup yields CDR1 SGHDT and CDR2 YYEEEE. This CDR3 is built from 16 residues. The CDR3 nucleotides read TGTGCCAGCAGCTTGAATCGTAGGGGTTACAATCAGCCCCAGCATTTT. Translation: CASSLNRRGYNQPQHF.